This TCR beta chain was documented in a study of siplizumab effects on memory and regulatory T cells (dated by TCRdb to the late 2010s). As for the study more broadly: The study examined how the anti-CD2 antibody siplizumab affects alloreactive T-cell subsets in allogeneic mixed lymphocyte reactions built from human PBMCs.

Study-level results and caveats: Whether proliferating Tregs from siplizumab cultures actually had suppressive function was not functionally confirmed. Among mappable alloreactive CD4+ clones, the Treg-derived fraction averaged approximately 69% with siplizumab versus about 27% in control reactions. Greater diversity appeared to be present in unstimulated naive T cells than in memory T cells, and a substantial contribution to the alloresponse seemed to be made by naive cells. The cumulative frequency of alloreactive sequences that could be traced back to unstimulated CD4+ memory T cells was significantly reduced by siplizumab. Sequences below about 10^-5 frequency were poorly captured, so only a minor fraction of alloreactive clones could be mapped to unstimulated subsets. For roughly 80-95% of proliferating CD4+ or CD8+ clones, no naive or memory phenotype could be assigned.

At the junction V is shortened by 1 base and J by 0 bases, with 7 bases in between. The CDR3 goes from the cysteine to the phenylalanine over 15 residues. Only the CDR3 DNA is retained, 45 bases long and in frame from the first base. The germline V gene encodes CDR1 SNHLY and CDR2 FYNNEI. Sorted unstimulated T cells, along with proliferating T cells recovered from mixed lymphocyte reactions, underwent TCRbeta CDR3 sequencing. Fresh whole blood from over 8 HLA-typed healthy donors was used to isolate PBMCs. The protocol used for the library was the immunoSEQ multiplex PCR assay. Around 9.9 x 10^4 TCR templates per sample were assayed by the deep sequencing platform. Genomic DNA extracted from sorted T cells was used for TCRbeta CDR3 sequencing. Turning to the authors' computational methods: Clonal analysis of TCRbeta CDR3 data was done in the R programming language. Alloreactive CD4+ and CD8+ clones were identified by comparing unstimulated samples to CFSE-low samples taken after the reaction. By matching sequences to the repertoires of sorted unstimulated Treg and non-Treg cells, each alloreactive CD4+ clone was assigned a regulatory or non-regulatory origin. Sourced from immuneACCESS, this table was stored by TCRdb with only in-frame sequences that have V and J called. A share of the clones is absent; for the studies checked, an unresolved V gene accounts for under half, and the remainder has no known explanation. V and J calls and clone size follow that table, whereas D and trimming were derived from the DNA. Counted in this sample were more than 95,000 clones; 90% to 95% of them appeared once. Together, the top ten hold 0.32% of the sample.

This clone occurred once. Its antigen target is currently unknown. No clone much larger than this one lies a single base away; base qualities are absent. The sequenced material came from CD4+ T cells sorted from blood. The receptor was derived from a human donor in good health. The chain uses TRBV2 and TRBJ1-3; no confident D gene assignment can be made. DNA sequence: TGTGCCAGCAGTGAAGGGCCCCACTCTGGAAACACCATATATTTT. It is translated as CASSEGPHSGNTIYF.